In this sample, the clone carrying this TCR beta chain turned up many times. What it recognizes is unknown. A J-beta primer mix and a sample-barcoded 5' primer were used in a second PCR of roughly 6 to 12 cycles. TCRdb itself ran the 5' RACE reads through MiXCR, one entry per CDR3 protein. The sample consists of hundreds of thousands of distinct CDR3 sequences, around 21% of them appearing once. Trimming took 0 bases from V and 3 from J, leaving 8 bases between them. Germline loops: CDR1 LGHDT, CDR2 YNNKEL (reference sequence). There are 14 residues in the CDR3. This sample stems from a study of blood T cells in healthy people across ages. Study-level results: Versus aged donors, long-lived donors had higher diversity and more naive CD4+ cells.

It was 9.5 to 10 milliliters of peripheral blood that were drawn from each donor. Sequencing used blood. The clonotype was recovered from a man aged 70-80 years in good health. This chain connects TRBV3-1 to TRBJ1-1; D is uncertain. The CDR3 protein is CASSQDLQHTEAFF. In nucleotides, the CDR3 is TGTGCCAGCAGCCAAGATCTCCAGCACACTGAAGCTTTCTTT.